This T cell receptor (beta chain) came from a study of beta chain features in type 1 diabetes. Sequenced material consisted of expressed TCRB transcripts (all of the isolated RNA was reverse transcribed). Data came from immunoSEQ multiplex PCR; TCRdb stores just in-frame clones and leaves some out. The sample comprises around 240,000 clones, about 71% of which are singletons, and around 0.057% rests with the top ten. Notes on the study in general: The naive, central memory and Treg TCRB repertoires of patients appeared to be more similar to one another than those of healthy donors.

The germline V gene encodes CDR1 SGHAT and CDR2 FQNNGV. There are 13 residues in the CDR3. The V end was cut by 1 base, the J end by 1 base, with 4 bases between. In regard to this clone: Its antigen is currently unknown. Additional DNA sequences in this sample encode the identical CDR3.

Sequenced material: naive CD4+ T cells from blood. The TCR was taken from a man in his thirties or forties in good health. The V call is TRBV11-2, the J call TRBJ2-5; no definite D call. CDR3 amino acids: CASSLGLQETQYF. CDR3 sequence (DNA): TGTGCCAGCAGCTTAGGACTCCAAGAGACCCAGTACTTC.